This entry lists 30 T cell receptor beta chains sequenced from one sample in a study of neurological immune-mediated disorders. TCRdb re-called the 5' RACE reads through MiXCR, storing one row per CDR3 protein. The sample carries about 46,000 distinct CDR3 sequences, around 2% recorded once. Sequencing used PBMCs. These receptors were collected from a woman between 40 and 50 years old with multiple sclerosis.

In this sample, this clonotype turned up many times. The CDR3 reads CASSISLGETQYF. Written as DNA, the CDR3 is TGTGCCAGCAGTATCAGCTTAGGGGAGACCCAGTACTTC. The genes are TRBV7-3 and TRBJ2-5, with D unresolved. Germline V gene lookup returns CDR1 SGHTA and CDR2 FQGTGA. Between the trimmed V and J ends, which lost 6 bases and 5 bases, there was a span of 13 bases. The CDR3 is made up of 13 amino acids.

The sample holds many counts of this clonotype. This chain joins TRBV7-2 and TRBJ2-1, with 11 positions matching TRBD2. This CDR3 region has 14 residues. Trimming removed 6 bases from V and 3 bases from J; junction bases left unmatched: 1. Germline V gene sequence: CDR1 SGHTA, CDR2 FQGNSA. The CDR3 region is CASSGTSGYNEQFF. The CDR3 DNA reads TGTGCCAGCAGTGGGACTAGCGGCTACAATGAGCAGTTCTTC.

This clonotype occurred many times. The chain uses TRBV11-2 and TRBJ1-4; D perhaps matches TRBD1 (5 bases). V was clipped by 5 bases and J by 5 bases, with 15 bases between them. The CDR3 loop spans 15 amino acids. Germline V gene lookup returns CDR1 SGHAT and CDR2 FQNNGV. The CDR3 sequence: CASSPGRGSNEKLFF. In DNA, the CDR3 is TGTGCCAGCAGCCCAGGGAGGGGTTCCAATGAAAAACTGTTTTTT.

This clonotype has ten or more counts. The V call is TRBV6-5, the J call TRBJ2-2; 10 nucleotides line up with TRBD1. The V gene end was trimmed by 0 bases and the J gene end by 6 bases; junction bases not matched to a gene: 4. The CDR3 consists of 16 residues. The germline CDR1 and CDR2 sequences are MNHEY and SVGAGI. CDR3 DNA sequence: TGTGCCAGCAGTTACTCCGGGACAGGGGATGCCGGGGAGCTGTTTTTT. Amino acids: CASSYSGTGDAGELFF.

This clonotype was observed many times. CDR3 sequence: CSLGGTQRGNEQFF. The DNA for the CDR3 is TGCAGCTTGGGCGGGACGCAGCGGGGTAATGAGCAGTTCTTC. This chain connects TRBV20-1 to TRBJ2-1; 7 nucleotides match TRBD2. The germline V gene has CDR1 DFQATT and CDR2 SNEGSKA (reference sequence). The CDR3 extends over 14 amino acids.

In its sample, this clonotype was seen many times. The rearrangement uses TRBV7-6 and TRBJ2-1; 8 positions match TRBD2. With 5 bases clipped from V and 8 bases from J, the junction kept 11 bases outside the gene matches. CDR1 SGHVS and CDR2 FNYEAQ come from the germline V gene. The CDR3 sequence is 15 residues long. In nucleotides, the CDR3 is TGTGCCAGCAGCGCGAGGCCGGGGGGGCGCCATGAGCAGTTCTTC. Protein: CASSARPGGRHEQFF.

Concerning this clonotype: This clone may be a read error of a much larger clone one base away. This chain connects TRBV15 to TRBJ2-7; the match to TRBD1 covers 9 bases. Unmatched junction bases numbered 10, after V lost 3 bases and J lost 7 bases. From germline, CDR1 is LNHNV and CDR2 YYDKDF (reference sequence). The CDR3 consists of 15 residues. The CDR3: CATSRQPGQGAEQYF. The CDR3 nucleotides read TGTGCCACCAGCAGGCAACCGGGACAGGGTGCAGAGCAGTACTTC.

This clonotype was counted many times. The chain uses TRBV4-1 and TRBJ1-4, with 7 bases aligning to TRBD1. CDR1 and CDR2 from the germline V gene are MGHRA and YSYEKL. J lost 5 bases, V lost 3 bases, and 9 bases had no gene match. This CDR3 has 16 amino acids. CDR3: CASSQVVGTVNEKLFF. The CDR3 nucleotides read TGCGCCAGCAGCCAGGTGGTGGGGACAGTAAATGAAAAACTGTTTTTT.

This clonotype was recorded at least ten times. The V call is TRBV5-4, the J call TRBJ2-3, with D hard to call. The germline CDR1 and CDR2 sequences are SGHNT and YYREEE (reference sequence). The CDR3 is 12 amino acids. The germline V and J ends were trimmed by 4 bases and 4 bases, with 7 bases remaining between them. The CDR3 DNA follows: TGTGCCAGCAGCCCCGGCCCAGATACGCAGTATTTT. It yields the protein CASSPGPDTQYF.

This clonotype was observed at least ten times. The CDR3 region is CASSGTPDQPQHF. The DNA of the CDR3 is TGCGCCAGCAGCGGGACACCTGATCAGCCCCAGCATTTT. The chain joins TRBV5-1 to TRBJ1-5, with TRBD1 as a possible D gene (6 bases). This CDR3 contains 13 residues. The ends were cut back, 4 bases at V and 5 bases at J, with 10 bases in the middle. Germline V gives CDR1 SGHRS, CDR2 YFSETQ. The entire variable domain, with the rest obtained from reference TRBV5-1 and TRBJ1-5, is as follows: KAGVTQTPRYLIKTRGQQVTLSCSPISGHRSVSWYQQTPGQGLQFLFEYFSETQRNKGNFPGRFSGRQFSNSRSEMNVSTLELGDSALYLCASSGTPDQPQHFGDGTRLSIL.

In its sample, this clonotype was seen many times. The chain combines TRBV7-8 with TRBJ1-5, with a weak D call TRBD1 (5 bases). CDR1 and CDR2 (germline): SGHVS, FQNEAQ. V lost 3 bases to trimming and J lost 6 bases, with 9 bases between them. The CDR3 is made up of 13 amino acids. The CDR3 here is CASSFGGVQPQHF. CDR3 sequence (DNA): TGTGCCAGCAGCTTTGGGGGGGTTCAGCCCCAGCATTTT.

The sample holds many counts of this clonotype. The chain joins TRBV21-1 to TRBJ2-7; TRBD1, the D gene given by the table, was not confirmed from the DNA. TRBV21-1 is a documented pseudogene. This CDR3 contains 15 residues. The CDR3 DNA follows: TGTGCCAGCAACTACACCGGGACAGGGAAGTACGAGCAGTACTTC. Protein sequence: CASNYTGTGKYEQYF.

In this sample, this clonotype turned up many times. The CDR3 is CASSLLGSGNTIYF. The CDR3 DNA reads TGTGCCAGCAGCTTACTAGGCTCTGGAAACACCATATATTTT. This chain uses TRBV7-6 with TRBJ1-3, with D uncertain. Per the germline V gene, CDR1 is SGHVS and CDR2 is FNYEAQ. The CDR3 is made up of 14 amino acids. Trimming pared 2 bases from V and 0 bases from J, leaving 5 bases between.

This clonotype was recorded many times. The chain uses TRBV7-2 and TRBJ2-2; D possibly corresponds to TRBD2 (5 bases). The germline V gene has CDR1 SGHTA and CDR2 FQGNSA. The CDR3 extends over 15 amino acids. Trimming took off 5 bases at V and 6 bases at J, with 16 bases between the two ends. The CDR3 DNA reads as TGTGCCAGCAGCCTCGGCTTTGTGGGAGCCGGGGAGCTGTTTTTT. It specifies CASSLGFVGAGELFF.

There are many counts of this clonotype. V is TRBV5-1 and J is TRBJ1-1; D call uncertain. Per germline, CDR1 SGHRS and CDR2 YFSETQ. V was cut by 6 bases and J by 5 bases, with 8 bases left in between. This CDR3 has 11 amino acids. CDR3 sequence: CASILGTEAFF. In nucleotides, the CDR3 is TGCGCCAGCATACTGGGGACTGAAGCTTTCTTT. The full variable domain, its missing parts supplied by reference TRBV5-1 and TRBJ1-1, is KAGVTQTPRYLIKTRGQQVTLSCSPISGHRSVSWYQQTPGQGLQFLFEYFSETQRNKGNFPGRFSGRQFSNSRSEMNVSTLELGDSALYLCASILGTEAFFGQGTRLTVV.

This clonotype was counted at least ten times. The J gene is TRBJ2-2, the V gene TRBV15; D might be TRBD1 (6 bases). Germline values: CDR1 LNHNV, CDR2 YYDKDF (reference sequence). With 2 bases removed from V and 7 bases from J, the gap between germline ends came to 11 bases. The CDR3 length is 14 residues. The CDR3 sequence: CATSRFDRIGELFF. In nucleotides, the CDR3 is TGTGCCACCAGCAGATTCGACAGGATCGGGGAGCTGTTTTTT.

In its sample, this clonotype was seen many times. The rearrangement links TRBV6-6 to TRBJ1-2; unclear D gene. V was trimmed by 6 bases and J by 1 base, leaving 21 bases between them. The CDR3 is 17 residues long. CDR1 is MNHNY, CDR2 SVGAGI, per germline (reference sequence). The CDR3 sequence: CASRRLVDPRINYGYTF. CDR3 coding DNA: TGTGCCAGCAGGCGCCTCGTGGACCCACGAATTAACTATGGCTACACCTTC.

The chain is built from TRBV20-1 and TRBJ1-5; TRBD1 is a possible D gene (6 bases). The CDR3 is made up of 13 amino acids. From germline, CDR1 is DFQATT and CDR2 SNEGSKA (reference sequence). V was clipped by 7 bases and J by 7 bases, with 17 bases between them. The CDR3 loop is CSDTQPGEQPQHF. In nucleotides, the CDR3 is TGCAGTGATACCCAGCCAGGGGAACAGCCCCAGCATTTT.

This clonotype was counted many times. The chain employs TRBV2 and TRBJ1-4; D perhaps matches TRBD1 (5 bases). The ends were cut back, 5 bases at V and 8 bases at J, with 18 bases in the middle. From germline, CDR1 is SNHLY and CDR2 FYNNEI. The CDR3 sequence is 15 residues long. CDR3 nucleotides: TGTGCCAGCAGTACCCAGGGAGCGACTCACGAAAAACTGTTTTTT. Its translation: CASSTQGATHEKLFF.

This clonotype was counted ten times or more. The chain couples TRBV9 to TRBJ2-7; 8 bases fit TRBD1. The V gene's germline CDR1 is SGDLS and CDR2 YYNGEE. The CDR3 consists of 15 residues. The V gene end was trimmed by 4 bases and the J gene end by 2 bases; junction bases not matched to a gene: 8. CDR3 residues: CASSPPDRVTYEQYF. CDR3 sequence (DNA): TGTGCCAGCAGCCCTCCGGACAGGGTAACCTACGAGCAGTACTTC. The full variable domain, its missing parts supplied by reference TRBV9 and TRBJ2-7, is DSGVTQTPKHLITATGQRVTLRCSPRSGDLSVYWYQQSLDQGLQFLIQYYNGEERAKGNILERFSAQQFPDLHSELNLSSLELGDSALYFCASSPPDRVTYEQYFGPGTRLTVT.

This clonotype was picked up many times. V usage is TRBV5-1 and J usage is TRBJ2-2; D may be TRBD1 (5 bases). The CDR3 sequence is 15 residues long. From germline, CDR1 is SGHRS and CDR2 YFSETQ. V shed 6 bases and J shed 4 bases, with 16 bases lying between them. This chain's CDR3 is CASTLSGQGTGELFF. In DNA form, the CDR3 reads TGCGCCAGCACCCTATCCGGGCAGGGCACCGGGGAGCTGTTTTTT.

This clonotype was detected ten times or more. The chain combines TRBV7-9 with TRBJ2-7; D gene ambiguous. CDR3 length equals 12 residues. Germline loops: CDR1 SEHNR, CDR2 FQNEAQ (reference sequence). The ends were cut back, 2 bases at V and 7 bases at J, with 9 bases in the middle. The CDR3 DNA follows: TGTGCCAGCAGCTTACTCGGCGGTGAGCAGTACTTC. Protein product: CASSLLGGEQYF.

The table lists this clonotype with many counts. The chain couples TRBV7-6 to TRBJ2-1; no clear D. Germline V lookup: CDR1 SGHVS, CDR2 FNYEAQ. V was pared by 4 bases and J by 8 bases, with 9 bases between. This CDR3 is 12 amino acids long. Here the CDR3 reads CASSSRGDEQFF. The CDR3 nucleotides read TGTGCCAGCAGCTCGCGTGGCGATGAGCAGTTCTTC.

In this sample, this clonotype turned up many times. J is TRBJ2-1 and V is TRBV7-3; TRBD1 might be the D (6 bases). CDR1 SGHTA and CDR2 FQGTGA come from the germline V gene. V was trimmed by 2 bases and J by 8 bases, leaving 10 bases between them. The CDR3 covers 13 residues. For the CDR3, the DNA is TGTGCCAGCAGCTTACACAGGGACGATGAGCAGTTCTTC. Translated: CASSLHRDDEQFF.

This clonotype was recorded at least ten times. The J gene is TRBJ1-2, the V gene TRBV6-5; 7 positions agree with TRBD1. CDR3 size: 14 residues. Germline CDR1 reads MNHEY; CDR2 reads SVGAGI. Trimming took 6 bases from V and 2 from J; bases not matched to a gene: 6. The DNA of the CDR3 is TGTGCCAGCAGCTTGACAGGGATAAACTATGGCTACACCTTC. Translating gives CASSLTGINYGYTF.

This clonotype was detected many times. V is TRBV5-1 and J is TRBJ1-4; a possible D gene is TRBD1 (5 bases). Trimming removed 5 bases at V and 3 bases at J, with 14 bases between. The CDR3 has 15 residues. Germline values: CDR1 SGHRS, CDR2 YFSETQ. In nucleotides, the CDR3 is TGCGCCAGCAGGGCTCCCGGGACCTCTAATGAAAAACTGTTTTTT. Residues: CASRAPGTSNEKLFF. Full variable domain (rest looked up from reference TRBV5-1 and TRBJ1-4): KAGVTQTPRYLIKTRGQQVTLSCSPISGHRSVSWYQQTPGQGLQFLFEYFSETQRNKGNFPGRFSGRQFSNSRSEMNVSTLELGDSALYLCASRAPGTSNEKLFFGSGTQLSVL.

There are many counts of this clonotype. V is TRBV5-8 and J is TRBJ1-2; 9 bases are a match to TRBD1. The CDR3 totals 15 residues. Germline CDR1 and CDR2: SGHTS and YDEGEE. V gave up 2 bases and J gave up 3 bases; unmatched junction bases: 5. The CDR3 coding sequence is TGTGCCAGCAGCTTCCCACAGGGGGCCGACTATGGCTACACCTTC. Translated, it gives CASSFPQGADYGYTF.

This clonotype was found a few times. The chain uses TRBV11-2 and TRBJ2-3, with D tentatively TRBD1 (6 bases). The germline gives CDR1 SGHAT, CDR2 FQNNGV. The V and J ends lost 5 bases and 0 bases respectively, with 9 bases between them. The CDR3 is made up of 14 amino acids. Here the CDR3 DNA reads TGTGCCAGCAGCCGAAGGGGGAGCACAGATACGCAGTATTTT. This encodes CASSRRGSTDTQYF.

In this sample, this clonotype turned up many times. This sequence joins TRBV19 and TRBJ1-1; D is unclear. Trimming pared 6 bases from V and 3 bases from J, leaving 5 bases between. Germline lookup yields CDR1 LNHDA and CDR2 SQIVND (reference sequence). The CDR3 is 11 amino acids. CDR3 DNA: TGTGCCAGTAGCCTCGACACTGAAGCTTTCTTT. It translates to CASSLDTEAFF.

This clonotype came up many times. In DNA, the CDR3 is TGTGCCAGCAGTAAACAGACAGGGGGCGTCGGCTACACCTTC. Protein product: CASSKQTGGVGYTF. This chain connects TRBV6-1 to TRBJ1-2; 10 bases are shared with TRBD1. Germline CDR1 reads MNHNS; CDR2 reads SASEGT. This CDR3 has 14 residues. The ends lost 5 bases at V and 8 bases at J; junction bases unmatched: 8.